This T cell receptor (beta chain) was documented in a study of cytotoxic CD8 clonotypes in ibrutinib-treated CLL. Study-wide background: Over 10 relapsed/refractory, some 14 treatment-naive; some 18 IGHV unmutated.

Profiling relied on immunoSEQ multiplex PCR, and the TCRdb table lists in-frame clones only, not all of them. The table records some 130,000 clones, roughly 80% of them present only once. This CDR3 spans 16 amino acids. V lost 2 bases to trimming and J lost 6 bases; unmatched junction nucleotides: 10. The germline V gene has CDR1 MNHEY and CDR2 SVGAGI. Here the sequenced sample was PBMCs, taken after 24 months of ibrutinib treatment. The V call is TRBV6-5, the J call TRBJ2-7, with 10 bases aligning to TRBD2. The source of this sequence is a human donor with chronic lymphocytic leukemia. This CDR3 reads CASSYKLAGVAREQYF. Written as DNA, the CDR3 is TGTGCCAGCAGTTACAAGCTAGCGGGGGTCGCTCGCGAGCAGTACTTC.